Here is one T cell receptor (beta chain) with its context. Its cognate antigen has yet to be identified. No per-base quality is available; no much larger clone lies one base away. This specimen comes from a study of cytomegalovirus exposure and HLA in healthy donors (dated by TCRdb to about 2017). Study-wide context: An earlier analysis of under 600 of the donors reported 276 Gb of sequence data and roughly 110 million unique TCR beta sequences from 150 million to 200 million T cells. About 300 gigabases of sequencing data and around 88 million unique TCR sequences made up an early release that covered around 640 HLA-typed donors. Of the roughly 390 genotyped donors, more than 75% were placed in the genetic ancestry cluster associated with self-reported Caucasian donors. The study aimed to test whether signatures of past pathogen exposure could be identified by cataloging public T cell receptors. Using immunosequencing, the study profiled T cell repertoires from about 620 subjects and related those repertoires to cytomegalovirus serostatus. Along with the approximately 670-subject first cohort, a separate validation cohort of around 120 different subjects was used. To predict cytomegalovirus infection status, the study brought together high-throughput TCR immunosequencing, statistical association of individual TCRs with disease status, and machine learning. In a later analysis, previously published TCR beta repertoires from about 640 donors were re-analyzed and high-resolution HLA genotyping was added so that TCR occurrence patterns could be studied. Rather than drawing on any new phenotypic data, the later analysis identified candidate immune exposures from TCR beta sequences and the way those sequences occurred across donors. An earlier analysis of approximately 640 of the donors applied high-throughput TCR beta sequencing to assess whether each TCR beta V gene segment acted as functional or pseudogenic. Alongside the repertoire data, information on donor age, sex, ethnicity and CMV serostatus was compiled. A later genetic analysis used genome-wide SNP genotypes for about three fifths of the 666 donors, treating that subset as a discovery cohort. All discovery cohort repertoires had been generated on a single sequencing platform. Both class I and class II loci were covered by HLA typing, at four-digit resolution. Typing coverage varied by locus: roughly 629-630 donors for A, B, C, DRB1 and DQB1; approximately 520 for DQA1; approximately 570 for DPA1; fewer than 480 for DPB1. Because of strong linkage in the cohort, roughly five DR-DQ haplotypes were treated as single units for association and clustering. Among around 400 genotyped donors of the cohort, an average of roughly 230,000 unique TCR beta nucleotide sequences was sequenced per donor, of which 15% to 20% were non-productive.

The cohort consisted of some 670 healthy bone marrow donors. At the time of sampling, every cohort member was nominally healthy, though immune exposures that went unrecorded were likely present. The donor tested CMV seropositive and was one of the 289 seropositive cohort members. A peripheral blood sample was collected from each donor, and TCR beta sequencing was performed on peripheral blood mononuclear cells. The Qiagen DNeasy Blood Extraction Kit was used to extract genomic DNA from the blood cell samples. What the work shows at the level of the full study, not this receptor alone: Only TCR beta chains were sequenced in this cohort, and the absence of alpha or paired-chain data limited detectable features. Roughly uniform sequencing depth across donors was assumed in presence/absence analyses, although this assumption may not hold. Most CMV-associated TCR beta chains appeared to be HLA-restricted in a later analysis, and the HLA associations seemed to be driven largely by CMV exposure. The classifier was reported to diagnose cytomegalovirus status with high specificity and sensitivity in both the original cohort and the validation cohort. Several of the top co-occurrence clusters appeared to be linked to parvovirus B19, influenza, CMV and Epstein-Barr virus, according to a later analysis. It was suggested by the authors that the approach could potentially be generalized to other disease states and immunological phenotypes. In an earlier analysis of a few hundred of the donors, most TCR beta V segments were observed in productive rearrangements about 87% or about 30% of the time, broadly matching IMGT annotations. In vitro tests confirmed that a few of the cytomegalovirus-associated TCR beta chains recognize cytomegalovirus antigens. A further reported finding was that TCR beta sequences accurately predicted the HLA-A and HLA-B alleles for most subjects in the first cohort. Specific HLA alleles were associated with around 18,000 TCR beta sequences at a false discovery rate of 0.05 in a later analysis. In a later analysis, HLA-associated TCR beta chains were found to be more clonally expanded and to have lower generation probabilities than equally common non-associated chains. Linkage disequilibrium might explain the correlated functional status among segregating V segments, but an unknown experimental factor could not be ruled out. According to a later analysis, TCR association rates differed among HLA loci, with DRB1 alleles showing the most associated TCRs and HLA-C alleles showing the fewest. Immune exposure information for the cohort was limited to CMV serostatus. Strong co-occurrence of HLA alleles, especially DR and DQ, made assigning TCR associations to individual alleles difficult. Compared with the roughly 670-donor mean, donors in an Asian-associated ancestry cluster had fewer N-insertions in productive TCRs, according to a later genetic analysis. A cluster of highly shared sequence variants was judged likely to represent a technical artifact of the sequencing pipeline. In a later genetic analysis, a missense DCLRE1C variant was associated with V-gene and J-gene trimming of TCR beta chains, and the association was replicated in an independent cohort. A total of fewer than 200 TCR beta chains were listed by the study as associated with cytomegalovirus. HLA typing was unavailable for some donors at each locus, so association tests used only the typed subset. Some IMGT-functional V segments, including TRBV6-2 and TRBV6-3, could not be distinguished by the 87-base-pair reads and were therefore excluded. Because counts were too low, seventeen rarely observed V segments, including chromosome 9 orphons, were excluded from the earlier analysis of 500 to 700 of the donors. Most TCR sequences were seen in very few donors, while some public TCRs were found in many individuals.

The library was made by the immunoSEQ multiplex PCR assay. For the multiplex PCR, a mixture combining 60 forward primers for TCR Vbeta segments and 13 reverse primers for TCR Jbeta segments was used. Amplification of the CDR3 region of rearranged TCR beta genes was performed with a multiplex PCR assay on genomic DNA. On the Illumina HiSeq System, the amplified TCR beta libraries were sequenced as 87-base-pair reads. As for how the authors treated the data: A later analysis counted tens of millions of unique TCR beta chains across the 650 to 800 repertoires, and some 11 million of these chains were shared by at least two donors. Raw reads were error-corrected and collapsed into unique sequences by a nearest-neighbor algorithm in which closely related sequences were merged to remove PCR and sequencing errors. Alignment of CDR3 sequences to IMGT reference sequences was used to assign V, D and J gene segments. For a sequence to be retained, a match of at least six nucleotides was required to both a V gene segment and a J gene segment. Rearrangements were called productive when the CDR3 lacked stop codons and stayed in frame with V and J; all others were non-productive. Following IMGT convention, CDR3 was defined as the stretch from the second conserved V-encoded cysteine to the conserved J-encoded phenylalanine. The earlier analysis of 450 to 750 of the donors excluded any sequence lacking an unambiguous match to a single V gene segment. An earlier analysis of over 450 of the donors classified V segments as functional when productive rearrangements were above 56.7% and as segregating when the standard deviation between donors was above 5%. A statistical classification framework was built for diagnosing cytomegalovirus status from the catalog of TCR beta chain sequences. V and J gene assignment, in a later analysis, came from comparing TCR nucleotide sequences with IMGT/GENE-DB human TR gene sequences. The TCRdist pipeline was used in a later analysis to assign CDR3 sequences and most-parsimonious VDJ recombination scenarios. In a later analysis, each TCR beta chain was defined by its CDR3 amino acid sequence together with its V-gene family, and reads without a unique V-gene family were excluded. To address suspected cross-contamination and a sequencing artifact, a later analysis removed under 600 highly shared, low-generation-probability nucleotide sequences. In a later analysis, a clonal expansion index for each public chain was calculated from normalized within-repertoire ranks of inferred template counts. In a later analysis, generation probabilities were computed with a VDJ recombination model fitted to out-of-frame rearrangements, and the resulting probabilities were checked against IGoR. In a later analysis, TCR-TCR, TCR-HLA and TCR-CMV co-occurrence was scored with hypergeometric tests, and a repertoire-size bias correction was applied to TCR pairs. False discovery rates were estimated in a later analysis by permuting HLA or CMV assignments 20 times. In a later analysis, co-occurring TCRs were grouped using DBSCAN, and TCRdist sequence similarity was added for clustering within HLA-allele-positive subsets. Repertoires with fewer than 30,000 or more than 120,000 public chains, plus five repertoires with anomalous nucleotide sharing, were excluded from co-occurrence clustering. TCRdb obtained this table from immuneACCESS and retained in-frame rearrangements with V and J assigned. These tables miss some clones; where compared with another copy, unresolved V genes account for less than half of the shortfall, and the remainder is unexplained. V and J calls and clone size come straight from that table; D and trimming were deduced from the DNA. Counted in this sample were over 75,000 clones; around three quarters of them appeared once. The ten most abundant clones make up about a sixth of the sample.

Ends trimmed: V by 4 bases, J by 2 bases; bases unmatched to a gene: 11. Based on the germline V gene, the CDR1 and CDR2 sequences are SQVTM and ANQGSEA. The CDR3 spans 17 residues, from the cysteine through the phenylalanine. Only the CDR3 DNA stays, 51 bases, in frame from base 1. The source material was PBMCs. This TCR was sampled from a man aged 55-75 years in good health and CMV-seropositive. The receptor chain draws on TRBV29-1 and TRBJ2-7, with TRBD2 matching 13 junction bases. The sequenced DNA: TGCAGCGTTGTTTGGGGGACTAGCGGGGCCGGAACCTACGAGCAGTACTTC. It translates as CSVVWGTSGAGTYEQYF.